The following is a T cell receptor beta chain sequence with its context. These data come from a study of shared clonotypes between healthy human individuals. Per germline, CDR1 MNHEY and CDR2 SMNVEV (reference sequence). Trimming removed 0 bases from V and 3 bases from J, with 12 bases in between. The CDR3 has 15 amino acids. Sequenced by immunoSEQ multiplex PCR; TCRdb stores in-frame clones only, minus some. The profile shows fewer than 700,000 clones, approximately 95% of them singletons. Naive CD8 cells lacked CD45RO, underwent positive selection for CCR7 and left out terminally differentiated effector memory CD45RA+ cells.

The specimen was naive CD8+ T cells sorted from blood. The TCR originated in a woman aged 30 to 39 in good health. This chain uses TRBV27 with TRBJ2-7; D unresolved. The CDR3 DNA reads as TGTGCCAGCAGTTTATCGGCGTCCCCCCTCTACGAGCAGTACTTC. It is translated as CASSLSASPLYEQYF.